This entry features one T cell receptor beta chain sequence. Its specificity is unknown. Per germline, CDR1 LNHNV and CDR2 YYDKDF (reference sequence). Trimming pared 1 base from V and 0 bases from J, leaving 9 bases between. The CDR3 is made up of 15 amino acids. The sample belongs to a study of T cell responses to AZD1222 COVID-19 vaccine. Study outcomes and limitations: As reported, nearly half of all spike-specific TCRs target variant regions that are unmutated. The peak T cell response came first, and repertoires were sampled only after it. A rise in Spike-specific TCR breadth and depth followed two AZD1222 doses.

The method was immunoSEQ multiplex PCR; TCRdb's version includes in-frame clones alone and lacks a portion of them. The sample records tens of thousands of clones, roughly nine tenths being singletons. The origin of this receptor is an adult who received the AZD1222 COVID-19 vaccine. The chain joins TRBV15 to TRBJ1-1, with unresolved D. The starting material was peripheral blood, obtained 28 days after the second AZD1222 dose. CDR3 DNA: TGTGCCACCAGCAGAGGAGGTCGGGTGAACACTGAAGCTTTCTTT. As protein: CATSRGGRVNTEAFF.